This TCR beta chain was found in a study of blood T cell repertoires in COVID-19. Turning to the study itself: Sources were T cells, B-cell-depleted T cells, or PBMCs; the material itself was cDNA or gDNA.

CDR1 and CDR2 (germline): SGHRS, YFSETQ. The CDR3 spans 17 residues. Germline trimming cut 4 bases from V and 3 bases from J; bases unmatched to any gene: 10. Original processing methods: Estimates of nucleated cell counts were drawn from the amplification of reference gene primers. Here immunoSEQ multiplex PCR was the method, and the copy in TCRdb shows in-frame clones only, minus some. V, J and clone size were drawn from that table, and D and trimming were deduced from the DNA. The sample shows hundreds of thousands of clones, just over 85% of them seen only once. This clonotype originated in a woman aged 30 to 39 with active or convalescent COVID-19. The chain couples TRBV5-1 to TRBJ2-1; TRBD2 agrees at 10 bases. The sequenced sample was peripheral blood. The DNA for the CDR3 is TGCGCCAGCAGCCCCGAACCCGGACTAGCGGACTACAATGAGCAGTTCTTC. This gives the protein CASSPEPGLADYNEQFF.